A single sample is the source of the 20 T cell receptor beta chains below, sequenced in a study of identical twins. TCRdb re-derived calls from the 5' RACE reads in MiXCR, one entry per CDR3 protein. Here the sample spans about 700,000 distinct CDR3 sequences, roughly 6.2% being singletons. Sequenced sample: naive T cells sorted from blood. These receptor sequences come from a young man in good health.

Only a few counts were recorded for this clonotype. The chain has TRBV20-1 and TRBJ2-3; 8 positions match TRBD2. CDR1 and CDR2 from the germline V gene are DFQATT and SNEGSKA (reference sequence). The CDR3 is 15 amino acids. Trimming at V came to 0 bases and at J to 5 bases, leaving 7 bases not matched to a gene. Here the CDR3 DNA reads TGCAGTGCTAGAGATATACGGGAGGGCATAGATACGCAGTATTTT. It yields the protein CSARDIREGIDTQYF.

This clonotype has at least ten counts. The chain has TRBV29-1 and TRBJ2-1; 7 nucleotides agree with TRBD2. CDR3 length: 12 residues. From germline, CDR1 is SQVTM and CDR2 ANQGSEA. V gave up 8 bases and J gave up 7 bases; unmatched junction bases: 8. The CDR3 protein is CSTNPSGNEQFF. The CDR3 DNA reads TGCAGCACGAACCCTAGCGGTAATGAGCAGTTCTTC.

In its sample, this clonotype was seen many times. V usage is TRBV7-8 and J usage is TRBJ2-1, with a tentative D call TRBD2 (7 bases). From germline, CDR1 is SGHVS and CDR2 FQNEAQ. The CDR3 sequence is 13 residues long. Trimming shortened V by 3 bases and J by 10 bases, and 13 bases separated the two germline ends. The CDR3 reads CASSFGGAREQFF. The CDR3 bases are TGTGCCAGCAGCTTTGGGGGGGCGCGAGAGCAGTTCTTC.

This clonotype was counted at least ten times. V usage is TRBV24-1 and J usage is TRBJ2-1; 8 bases line up with TRBD2. The CDR3 has 14 amino acids. Germline-derived CDR1 and CDR2 are KGHDR and SFDVKD. Trimming cost V 4 bases and J 8 bases; bases outside gene matches: 6. Here the CDR3 reads CATSDTGTSDEQFF. The CDR3 nucleotides are TGTGCCACCAGTGACACCGGGACTAGTGATGAGCAGTTCTTC.

This clonotype was counted many times. The gene calls are TRBV12-3 or TRBV12-4 and TRBJ2-7; no definite D call. The CDR3 is made up of 13 amino acids. The V and J ends lost 3 bases and 3 bases respectively, with 9 bases between them. The CDR3 is CASSLVSRYEQYF. CDR3 DNA: TGTGCCAGCAGTTTGGTGAGTCGCTACGAGCAGTACTTC.

This clonotype came up many times. This chain uses TRBV6-5 with TRBJ2-2, with D unresolved. The V end was cut by 6 bases, the J end by 6 bases, with 8 bases between. The V gene's germline CDR1 is MNHEY and CDR2 SVGAGI. This CDR3 comprises 12 residues. CDR3 bases: TGTGCCAGCAGAAGGGTGGCCGGGGAGCTGTTTTTT. Residues: CASRRVAGELFF.

The chain employs TRBV14 and TRBJ2-3, with 7 positions matching TRBD2. V dropped 5 bases and J dropped 2; count of bases not matched to a gene: 4. The CDR3 has 14 amino acids. The germline gives CDR1 SGHDN, CDR2 FVKESK. CDR3 protein: CASSWGGFTDTQYF. The DNA for the CDR3 is TGTGCCAGCAGCTGGGGGGGATTCACAGATACGCAGTATTTT.

The CDR3 here is CASSSGGGRSDEQYF. In nucleotides, the CDR3 is TGTGCCAGCAGCTCTGGAGGGGGGCGCAGCGACGAGCAGTACTTC. This rearrangement joins TRBV7-2 to TRBJ2-7; D might be TRBD1 or TRBD2, each matching 6 bases. V lost 4 bases and J 5 bases, leaving 18 bases between the germline ends. CDR1 and CDR2 (germline): SGHTA, FQGNSA. The CDR3 loop spans 15 amino acids.

This clonotype was recorded many times. The chain is built from TRBV9 and TRBJ1-1; maybe TRBD1 (6 bases). V dropped 3 bases and J dropped 1 base, with 10 bases sitting between them. CDR3 length: 14 residues. Germline V lookup: CDR1 SGDLS, CDR2 YYNGEE. The DNA of the CDR3 is TGTGCCAGCAGCGCGGACAGTAAGAACACTGAAGCTTTCTTT. This codes for CASSADSKNTEAFF.

This clonotype was seen many times. The rearrangement uses TRBV29-1 and TRBJ2-7; D is uncertain. Trimming shortened V by 6 bases and J by 6 bases, and 9 bases separated the two germline ends. The germline CDR1 and CDR2 sequences are SQVTM and ANQGSEA. The length of the CDR3 is 10 residues. As DNA, the CDR3 is TGCAGCGTCGCTTCGGTCGAGCAGTACTTC. Protein sequence: CSVASVEQYF.

This clonotype has a count of ten or more. The rearrangement uses TRBV29-1 and TRBJ2-5; possible D gene TRBD2, 6 bases. CDR1 is SQVTM, CDR2 ANQGSEA, per germline. CDR3 length: 14 amino acids. V lost 3 bases and J lost 5, with 16 bases in between. DNA of the CDR3: TGCAGCGTTGAGGCGGTGACTAGACTCGAGACCCAGTACTTC. Translation: CSVEAVTRLETQYF.

The chain joins TRBV12-3 or TRBV12-4 to TRBJ2-7; no firm D call. V lost 5 bases and J 0 bases, leaving 5 bases between the germline ends. The length of the CDR3 is 12 residues. The CDR3 loop reads CASSDFSYEQYF. The CDR3 DNA is TGTGCCAGCAGTGACTTCTCCTACGAGCAGTACTTC.

With respect to this clonotype: A much bigger clone sits one base away, suggesting this may be a read error. J is TRBJ2-7 and V is TRBV27; D remains ambiguous. This CDR3 comprises 11 residues. CDR1 and CDR2 from the germline V gene are MNHEY and SMNVEV (reference sequence). V lost 6 bases, J lost 7 bases, and 10 bases lay in between. This chain's CDR3 is CASSRCGEQYF. The CDR3 nucleotides are TGTGCCAGCAGCCGGTGTGGTGAGCAGTACTTC.

The gene calls are TRBV21-1 and TRBJ2-6. TRBV21-1 is shown as a pseudogene. The CDR3 length is 17 residues. DNA of the CDR3: TGTGCCAGCAGCAAAGTGACGAGGCTTTCTGGGGCCAACGTCCTGACTTTC. It is translated as CASSKVTRLSGANVLTF.

This clonotype came up many times. This rearrangement joins TRBV12-3 or TRBV12-4 to TRBJ2-3, with TRBD2 matching 7 bases. The ends lost 6 bases at V and 2 bases at J; junction bases unmatched: 2. This CDR3 is built from 13 residues. As DNA, the CDR3 is TGTGCCAGCAGGGGACTACTCACAGATACGCAGTATTTT. Protein: CASRGLLTDTQYF.

The chain joins TRBV12-3 or TRBV12-4 to TRBJ1-2; TRBD1 matches 8 bases. The CDR3 spans 19 residues. V was pared by 3 bases and J by 5 bases, with 20 bases of the junction left unmatched. Here the CDR3 reads CASSFNRGVSRTGGYGYTF. The CDR3 nucleotides are TGTGCCAGCAGTTTCAACCGCGGAGTCTCCCGCACAGGGGGGTATGGCTACACCTTC.

This clonotype showed up just a few times. The chain is built from TRBV29-1 and TRBJ2-4; 12 nucleotides align to TRBD2. The CDR3 spans 17 residues. V shed 3 bases and J 1 base; nucleotides not matched to a gene: 7. The germline V gene encodes CDR1 SQVTM and CDR2 ANQGSEA. CDR3 coding DNA: TGCAGCGTTGAGACTAGCGGGAGTGGGGGGGCCAAAAACATTCAGTACTTC. Encoded protein: CSVETSGSGGAKNIQYF.

This chain joins TRBV5-1 and TRBJ2-7; 15 positions agree with TRBD2. The CDR3 covers 17 residues. Per germline, CDR1 SGHRS and CDR2 YFSETQ. V lost 5 bases to trimming and J lost 1 base; unmatched junction nucleotides: 7. The CDR3 nucleotides read TGCGCCAGCAGTTGGGGGACTAGCGGGAGGACGTCCTACGAGCAGTACTTC. This encodes CASSWGTSGRTSYEQYF.

This chain links TRBV20-1 with TRBJ2-2; possibly TRBD2 for D (5 bases). The CDR3 length is 15 residues. The V and J ends lost 3 bases and 5 bases respectively, with 16 bases between them. In germline, CDR1 is DFQATT, CDR2 SNEGSKA (reference sequence). The CDR3 DNA sequence: TGCAGTGCTAGTGCGAGGGTAAAGACGACCGGGGAGCTGTTTTTT. The encoded protein is CSASARVKTTGELFF.

This clonotype was picked up many times. The CDR3 spells CSASLTSSTNQPQHF. CDR3 in DNA: TGCAGTGCTAGTCTCACGAGCAGTACCAATCAGCCCCAGCATTTT. This chain links TRBV20-1 with TRBJ1-5; no definite D call. The CDR3 extends over 15 amino acids. Germline lookup yields CDR1 DFQATT and CDR2 SNEGSKA (reference sequence). The germline V and J ends were trimmed by 3 bases and 3 bases, with 15 bases remaining between them.